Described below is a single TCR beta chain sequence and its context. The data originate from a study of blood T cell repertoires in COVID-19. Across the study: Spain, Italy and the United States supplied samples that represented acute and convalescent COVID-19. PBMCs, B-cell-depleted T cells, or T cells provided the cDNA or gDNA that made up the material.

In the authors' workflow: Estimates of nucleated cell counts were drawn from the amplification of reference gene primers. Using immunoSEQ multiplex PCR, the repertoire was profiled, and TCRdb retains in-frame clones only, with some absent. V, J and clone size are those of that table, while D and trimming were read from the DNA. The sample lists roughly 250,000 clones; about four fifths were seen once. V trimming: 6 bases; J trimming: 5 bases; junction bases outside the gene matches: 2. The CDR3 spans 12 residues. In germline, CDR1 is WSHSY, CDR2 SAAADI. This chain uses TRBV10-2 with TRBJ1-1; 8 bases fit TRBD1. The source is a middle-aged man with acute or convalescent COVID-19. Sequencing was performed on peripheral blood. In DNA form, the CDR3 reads TGCGCCAGCAGACAGGGGGTTACTGAAGCTTTCTTT. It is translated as CASRQGVTEAFF.